This T cell receptor (beta chain) was captured in a study of blood T cell repertoires in COVID-19. On the study more broadly: In each case, the material was cDNA or gDNA derived from T cells, B-cell-depleted T cells, or PBMCs.

Using immunoSEQ multiplex PCR, the repertoire was profiled, and TCRdb retains in-frame clones only, with some absent. This table holds 160,000 or so clones, roughly 84% found once. There are a few counts of this clone. The CDR3 is 15 amino acids. Germline-derived CDR1 and CDR2 are LNHDA and SQIVND (reference sequence). V lost 0 bases, J lost 6 bases, and 15 bases lay in between. The cohort comprised adults aged roughly 18 to 100 years residing in approximately 25 US areas. Resolution of symptoms, clearance, or two negative PCRs was present in recovered Cohort 3 donors. The chain joins TRBV19 to TRBJ2-7; D gene unclear. Sequences were obtained from PBMCs or T cells enriched from blood (not recorded which). This clonotype originated in a man in his sixties who had recovered from COVID-19. CDR3 nucleotides: TGTGCCAGTAGTATAGATCTATCCGACACGGCCGAGCAGTACTTC. It yields the protein CASSIDLSDTAEQYF.